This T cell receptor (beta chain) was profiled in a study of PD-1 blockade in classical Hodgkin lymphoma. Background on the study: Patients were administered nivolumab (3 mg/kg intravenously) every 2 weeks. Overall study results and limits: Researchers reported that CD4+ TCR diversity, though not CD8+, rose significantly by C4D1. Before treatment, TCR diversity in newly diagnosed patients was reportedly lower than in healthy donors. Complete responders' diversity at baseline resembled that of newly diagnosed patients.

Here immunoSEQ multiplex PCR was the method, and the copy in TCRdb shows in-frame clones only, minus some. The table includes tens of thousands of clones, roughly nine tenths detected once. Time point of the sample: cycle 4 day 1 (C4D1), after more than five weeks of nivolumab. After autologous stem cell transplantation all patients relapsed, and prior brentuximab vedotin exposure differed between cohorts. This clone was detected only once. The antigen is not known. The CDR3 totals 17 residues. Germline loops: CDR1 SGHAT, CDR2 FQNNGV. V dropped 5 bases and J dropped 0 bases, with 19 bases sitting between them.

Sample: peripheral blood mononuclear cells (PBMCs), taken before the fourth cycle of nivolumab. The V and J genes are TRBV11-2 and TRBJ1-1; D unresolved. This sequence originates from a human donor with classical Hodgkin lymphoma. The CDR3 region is CASSPYPVHVMNTEAFF. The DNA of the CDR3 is TGTGCCAGCAGCCCCTATCCAGTTCACGTCATGAACACTGAAGCTTTCTTT.